A selection of T cell receptor beta chains follows, all from one sample in a study of control samples from healthy donors and cancer patients. TCRdb's table, derived via immunoSEQ multiplex PCR, lists solely in-frame clones and lacks some. The sample contains some 130,000 clones, 90% of which appear only once. Sequenced: blood. The receptors were sampled from a man aged 18 to 30 in good health. CDR3s include the opening cysteine and the closing phenylalanine or tryptophan. Each record gives: J gene, V gene, D gene, clone size, CDR3 protein, CDR3 DNA. A D gene is named only where the DNA matches it firmly. Only some rows state a clone size, as once, few, many or a class for expanded clones.

>TRBJ2-1|TRBV5-1|TRBD1|.
CASSLEGQGADEQFF
TGCGCCAGCAGCTTGGAGGGACAGGGGGCTGATGAGCAGTTCTTC
>TRBJ2-3|TRBV4-2|TRBD2|few
CASSPTSGGADTQYF
TGTGCCAGCAGCCCGACTAGCGGGGGGGCAGATACGCAGTATTTT
>TRBJ1-3|TRBV6-5|.|once
CASSYSVGPGNTIYF
TGTGCCAGCAGTTACTCAGTGGGCCCTGGAAACACCATATATTTT
>TRBJ2-1|TRBV4-2|TRBD2|.
CASSQAGTSGTYNEQFF
TGTGCCAGCAGCCAAGCTGGGACTAGCGGGACCTACAATGAGCAGTTCTTC
>TRBJ2-1|TRBV7-3|.|few
CASSLTKGRSGEQFF
TGTGCCAGCAGCTTAACCAAGGGAAGATCAGGTGAGCAGTTCTTC
>TRBJ1-5|TRBV28|.|.
CASSTIKGDSQRGQPQHF
TGTGCCAGCAGTACAATTAAGGGGGACTCCCAAAGAGGTCAGCCCCAGCATTTT
>TRBJ2-2|TRBV19|TRBD1|once
CASSRQGNTGELFF
TGTGCCAGTAGTAGACAGGGAAACACCGGGGAGCTGTTTTTT
>TRBJ2-7|TRBV7-9|.|.
CASSPRSTSYEQYF
TGTGCCAGCAGCCCCCGATCGACTAGTTACGAGCAGTACTTC
>TRBJ2-5|TRBV7-6|TRBD1|.
CASSLNPRNRDRGQETQYF
TGTGCCAGCAGCTTGAATCCTCGAAACCGGGACAGGGGACAAGAGACCCAGTACTTC
>TRBJ2-4|TRBV6-1|TRBD1|.
CASSEGRQGVAKNIQYF
TGTGCCAGCAGTGAAGGAAGACAGGGGGTCGCCAAAAACATTCAGTACTTC
>TRBJ2-2|TRBV9|TRBD2|.
CASSVLGLAGNTGELFF
TGTGCCAGCAGCGTACTCGGACTAGCGGGTAACACCGGGGAGCTGTTTTTT
>TRBJ2-7|TRBV28|TRBD1|.
CASSPGTVSYEQYF
TGTGCCAGCAGTCCCGGGACAGTCTCCTACGAGCAGTACTTC
>TRBJ1-1|TRBV19|.|.
CASSIQGGTEAFF
TGTGCCAGTAGTATACAGGGAGGGACTGAAGCTTTCTTT
>TRBJ2-7|TRBV2|TRBD1|.
CASSRPGQGVQQYF
TGTGCCAGCAGTCGACCGGGACAGGGAGTCCAGCAGTACTTC
>TRBJ1-1|TRBV11-3|.|.
CASNPYRGLSDTEAFF
TGTGCCAGCAACCCATATCGGGGGTTGTCAGACACTGAAGCTTTCTTT
>TRBJ2-3|TRBV5-6|.|once
CASSLSHKQGTDTQYF
TGTGCCAGCAGCTTATCCCACAAACAGGGTACAGATACGCAGTATTTT
>TRBJ2-1|TRBV5-8|TRBD1|.
CASRTTGTGRNNEQFF
TGTGCCAGCAGAACGACAGGGACCGGAAGAAACAATGAGCAGTTCTTC
>TRBJ1-1|TRBV12-3/TRBV12-4|.|.
CASSDPGGMRAFF
TGTGCCAGCAGTGACCCTGGGGGGATGAGAGCTTTCTTT